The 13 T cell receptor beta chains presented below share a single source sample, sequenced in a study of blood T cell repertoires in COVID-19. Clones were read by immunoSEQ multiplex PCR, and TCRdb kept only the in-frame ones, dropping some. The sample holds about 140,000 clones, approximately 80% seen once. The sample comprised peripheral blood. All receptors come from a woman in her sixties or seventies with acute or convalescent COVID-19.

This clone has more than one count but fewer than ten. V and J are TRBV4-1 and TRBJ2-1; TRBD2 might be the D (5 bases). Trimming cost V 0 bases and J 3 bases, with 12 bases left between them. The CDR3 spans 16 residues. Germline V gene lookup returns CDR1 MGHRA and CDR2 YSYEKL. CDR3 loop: CASSQDPARDYNEQFF. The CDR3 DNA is TGCGCCAGCAGCCAAGACCCTGCCCGGGACTACAATGAGCAGTTCTTC.

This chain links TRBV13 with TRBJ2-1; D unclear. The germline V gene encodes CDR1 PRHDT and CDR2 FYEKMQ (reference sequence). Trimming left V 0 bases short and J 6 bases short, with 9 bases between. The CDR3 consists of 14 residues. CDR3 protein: CASSLGRVGNEQFF. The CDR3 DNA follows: TGTGCCAGCAGCTTAGGTCGGGTTGGCAATGAGCAGTTCTTC.

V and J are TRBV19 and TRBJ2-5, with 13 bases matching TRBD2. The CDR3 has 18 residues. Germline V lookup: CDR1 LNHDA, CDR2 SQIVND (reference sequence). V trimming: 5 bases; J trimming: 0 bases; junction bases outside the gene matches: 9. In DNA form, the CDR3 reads TGTGCCAGTAGTGCGAGGACTAGCGGGAGCAAGTACCAAGAGACCCAGTACTTC. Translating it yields CASSARTSGSKYQETQYF. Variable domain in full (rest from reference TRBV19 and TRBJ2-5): DGGITQSPKYLFRKEGQNVTLSCEQNLNHDAMYWYRQDPGQGLRLIYYSQIVNDFQKGDIAEGYSVSREKKESFPLTVTSAQKNPTAFYLCASSARTSGSKYQETQYFGPGTRLLVL.

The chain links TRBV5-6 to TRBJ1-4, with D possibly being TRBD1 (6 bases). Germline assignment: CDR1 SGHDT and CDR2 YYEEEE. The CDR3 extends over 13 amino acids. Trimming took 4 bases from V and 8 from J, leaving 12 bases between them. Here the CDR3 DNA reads TGTGCCAGCAGCGCCGGGACAAGGGAAAAACTGTTTTTT. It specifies CASSAGTREKLFF.

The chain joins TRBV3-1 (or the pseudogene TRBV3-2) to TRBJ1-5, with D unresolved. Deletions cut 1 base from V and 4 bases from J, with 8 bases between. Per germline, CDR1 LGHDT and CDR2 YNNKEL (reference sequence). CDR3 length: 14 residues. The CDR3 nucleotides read TGTGCCAGCAGCCAAGGGAGAGTTAATCAGCCCCAGCATTTT. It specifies CASSQGRVNQPQHF.

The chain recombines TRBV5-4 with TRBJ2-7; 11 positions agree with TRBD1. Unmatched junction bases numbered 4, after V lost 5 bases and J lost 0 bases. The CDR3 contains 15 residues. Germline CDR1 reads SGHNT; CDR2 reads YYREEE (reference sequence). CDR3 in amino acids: CASSGQGALSYEQYF. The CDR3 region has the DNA TGTGCCAGCAGTGGACAGGGGGCCCTCTCCTACGAGCAGTACTTC.

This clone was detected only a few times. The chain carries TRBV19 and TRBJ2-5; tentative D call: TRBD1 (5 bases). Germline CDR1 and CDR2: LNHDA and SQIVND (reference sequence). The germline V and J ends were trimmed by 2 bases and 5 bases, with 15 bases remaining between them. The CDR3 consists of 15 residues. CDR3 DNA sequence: TGTGCCAGTAGTATATCTAGAGCAGGGCGGGAGACCCAGTACTTC. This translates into CASSISRAGRETQYF.

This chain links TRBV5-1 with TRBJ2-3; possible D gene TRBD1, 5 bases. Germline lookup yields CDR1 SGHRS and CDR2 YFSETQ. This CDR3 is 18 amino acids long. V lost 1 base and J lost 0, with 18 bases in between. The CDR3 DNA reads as TGCGCCAGCAGCTTGTTTGGGGCGCCGGAAATCAGCACAGATACGCAGTATTTT. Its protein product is CASSLFGAPEISTDTQYF. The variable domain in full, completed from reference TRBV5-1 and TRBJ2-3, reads KAGVTQTPRYLIKTRGQQVTLSCSPISGHRSVSWYQQTPGQGLQFLFEYFSETQRNKGNFPGRFSGRQFSNSRSEMNVSTLELGDSALYLCASSLFGAPEISTDTQYFGPGTRLTVL.

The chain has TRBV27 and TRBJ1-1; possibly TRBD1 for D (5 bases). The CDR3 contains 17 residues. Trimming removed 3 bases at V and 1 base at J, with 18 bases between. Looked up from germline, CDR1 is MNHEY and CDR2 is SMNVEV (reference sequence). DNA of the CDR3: TGTGCCAGCAGTTTTGGTATTGGCGCAGGGTCGAACACTGAAGCTTTCTTT. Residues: CASSFGIGAGSNTEAFF.

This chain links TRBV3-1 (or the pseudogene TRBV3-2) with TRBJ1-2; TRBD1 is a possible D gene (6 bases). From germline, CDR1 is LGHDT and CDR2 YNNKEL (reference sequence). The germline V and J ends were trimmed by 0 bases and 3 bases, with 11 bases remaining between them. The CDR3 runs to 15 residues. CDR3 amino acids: CASSQDSGVHYGYTF. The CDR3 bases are TGTGCCAGCAGCCAAGATTCAGGGGTTCACTATGGCTACACCTTC.

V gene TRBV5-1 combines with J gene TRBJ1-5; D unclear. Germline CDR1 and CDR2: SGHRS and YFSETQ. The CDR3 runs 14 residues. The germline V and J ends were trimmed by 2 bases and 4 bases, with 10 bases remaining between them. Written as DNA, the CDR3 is TGCGCCAGCAGCTTAGGCCAGGAAAATCAGCCCCAGCATTTT. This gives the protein CASSLGQENQPQHF.

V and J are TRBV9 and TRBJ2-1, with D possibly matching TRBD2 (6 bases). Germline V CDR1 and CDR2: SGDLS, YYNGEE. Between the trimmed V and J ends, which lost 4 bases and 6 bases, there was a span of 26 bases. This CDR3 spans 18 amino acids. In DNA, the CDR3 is TGTGCCAGCAGCCCCGGTAGTGGCGGGATCGGTTCTCGCAATGAGCAGTTCTTC. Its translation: CASSPGSGGIGSRNEQFF.

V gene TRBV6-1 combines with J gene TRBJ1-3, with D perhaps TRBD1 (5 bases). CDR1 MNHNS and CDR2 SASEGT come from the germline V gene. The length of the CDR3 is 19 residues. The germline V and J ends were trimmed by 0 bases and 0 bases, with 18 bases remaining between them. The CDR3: CASSEASRGRGRSGNTIYF. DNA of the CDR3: TGTGCCAGCAGTGAAGCCTCAAGGGGAAGGGGCCGCTCTGGAAACACCATATATTTT.